Shown below are 24 T cell receptor beta chains from a single sample sequenced in a study of blood T cell repertoires in COVID-19. Sequencing was performed with immunoSEQ multiplex PCR; in TCRdb, only in-frame clones are kept and a portion is missing. The sample includes some 400,000 clones, about nine tenths of them seen just once. Sequencing was carried out using PBMCs or T cells enriched from blood (not recorded which). These receptors originate from a woman aged 25 to 39 who had recovered from COVID-19.

The J gene is TRBJ1-5, the V gene TRBV2, with a weak D call TRBD1 (6 bases). V was cut by 1 base and J by 3 bases, with 10 bases left in between. CDR1 is SNHLY and CDR2 is FYNNEI in the germline V gene. The CDR3 has 15 amino acids. The CDR3 here is CASSEEQGINQPQHF. The CDR3 DNA reads TGTGCCAGCAGTGAAGAACAGGGAATCAATCAGCCCCAGCATTTT.

V and J are TRBV15 and TRBJ1-2; 7 positions agree with TRBD1. The CDR3 has 15 residues. Germline loops: CDR1 LNHNV, CDR2 YYDKDF (reference sequence). V shed 3 bases, J shed 6 bases, and the junction held 10 bases outside the gene matches. CDR3 bases: TGTGCCACCAGCAGGGAGAGAGGGGGCGGCGATGGCTACACCTTC. It yields the protein CATSRERGGGDGYTF.

The CDR3 spells CASSPGQGDSEQYF. CDR3 bases: TGTGCCAGCAGCCCGGGACAGGGGGATTCCGAGCAGTACTTC. The chain employs TRBV9 and TRBJ2-7, with 11 bases fitting TRBD1. CDR1 is SGDLS, CDR2 YYNGEE, per germline. The length of the CDR3 is 14 residues. The V gene end was trimmed by 4 bases and the J gene end by 6 bases; junction bases not matched to a gene: 6.

The CDR3 spells CASSKEGSTLGQYF. CDR3 nucleotide sequence: TGTGCCAGCAGCAAGGAGGGGAGTACGCTAGGGCAGTACTTC. The J gene is TRBJ2-7, the V gene TRBV28; weak D call: TRBD2 (6 bases). The CDR3 length is 14 residues. V gave up 6 bases and J gave up 9 bases, with 21 bases separating them. CDR1 is MDHEN, CDR2 SYDVKM, per germline.

V is TRBV5-6 and J is TRBJ1-1; 9 bases are a match to TRBD1. The germline V gene has CDR1 SGHDT and CDR2 YYEEEE. The CDR3 is 14 amino acids. With 4 bases clipped from V and 12 bases from J, the junction kept 13 bases outside the gene matches. The CDR3 DNA follows: TGTGCCAGCAGCGCAACCGGGACAGGGAGGACGACTTTCTTT. As protein: CASSATGTGRTTFF.

The chain couples TRBV5-1 to TRBJ1-2, with a possible D match to TRBD1 (5 bases). Germline V gene lookup returns CDR1 SGHRS and CDR2 YFSETQ. V gave up 1 base and J gave up 8 bases, with 12 bases separating them. CDR3 length: 13 residues. The CDR3 coding sequence is TGCGCCAGCAGCTTGAGGGCAGGGAAAGGCTACACCTTC. This gives the protein CASSLRAGKGYTF.

Comments on this clone: Other DNA sequences in the sample encode the same CDR3. This rearrangement joins TRBV18 to TRBJ2-2, with D possibly being TRBD1 (6 bases). Trimming cost V 3 bases and J 0 bases, with 8 bases left between them. The CDR3 is made up of 15 amino acids. The germline V gene encodes CDR1 KGHSH and CDR2 LQKENI. The CDR3, as DNA: TGTGCCAGCTCACCGGGACAAACGAACACCGGGGAGCTGTTTTTT. Residues: CASSPGQTNTGELFF. Combining the CDR3 with reference TRBV18 and TRBJ2-2 gives the whole variable domain NAGVMQNPRHLVRRRGQEARLRCSPMKGHSHVYWYRQLPEEGLKFMVYLQKENIIDESGMPKERFSAEFPKEGPSILRIQQVVRGDSAAYFCASSPGQTNTGELFFGEGSRLTVL.

The V call is TRBV19, the J call TRBJ1-4; 7 bases agree with TRBD1. The CDR3 has 16 amino acids. CDR1 and CDR2 from the germline V gene are LNHDA and SQIVND (reference sequence). V was clipped by 9 bases and J by 10 bases; unmatched bases: 20. The chain's CDR3 is CASQRQGEGSRVKLFF. The CDR3 DNA reads TGTGCCAGCCAAAGACAGGGTGAGGGGTCGAGGGTAAAACTGTTTTTT.

The chain couples TRBV3-1 (or the pseudogene TRBV3-2) to TRBJ1-4, with TRBD1 matching 8 bases. Trimming took 0 bases from V and 7 from J; bases not matched to a gene: 7. CDR1 is LGHDT, CDR2 YNNKEL, per germline (reference sequence). CDR3 length equals 16 residues. CDR3 bases: TGTGCCAGCAGCCAAGAAACCGGACAGGGTGGTGAAAAACTGTTTTTT. This translates into CASSQETGQGGEKLFF.

The rearrangement joins TRBV12-5 to TRBJ1-5; D gene ambiguous. Germline CDR1 reads LGHNT; CDR2 reads FRNRAP. The CDR3 runs 17 residues. The ends were cut back, 6 bases at V and 5 bases at J, with 23 bases in the middle. Here the CDR3 DNA reads TGTGCTAGTGGCCCGCCAGGCTCTCAGTATGGCCATCAGCCCCAGCATTTT. Its translation is CASGPPGSQYGHQPQHF.

The chain recombines TRBV6-5 with TRBJ1-2; TRBD1 matches at 9 bases. The V and J ends lost 2 bases and 8 bases, in that order; junction bases with no gene match: 9. Looked up from germline, CDR1 is MNHEY and CDR2 is SVGAGI. This CDR3 spans 15 amino acids. The chain's CDR3 is CASSYLTGTGFGYTF. CDR3 DNA: TGTGCCAGCAGTTACCTAACCGGGACAGGGTTCGGCTACACCTTC.

This chain links TRBV9 with TRBJ1-2; TRBD1 agrees at 9 bases. Unmatched junction bases numbered 9, after V lost 2 bases and J lost 7 bases. In germline, CDR1 is SGDLS, CDR2 YYNGEE. The CDR3 is 15 residues long. CDR3 region: CASSVRPGQGPGYTF. DNA of the CDR3: TGTGCCAGCAGCGTTCGACCGGGACAGGGTCCTGGCTACACCTTC. The variable domain in full, with the rest retrieved from reference TRBV9 and TRBJ1-2, is DSGVTQTPKHLITATGQRVTLRCSPRSGDLSVYWYQQSLDQGLQFLIQYYNGEERAKGNILERFSAQQFPDLHSELNLSSLELGDSALYFCASSVRPGQGPGYTFGSGTRLTVV.

The chain couples TRBV19 to TRBJ2-6; 9 bases are shared with TRBD1. This CDR3 has 16 residues. Germline V gene lookup returns CDR1 LNHDA and CDR2 SQIVND (reference sequence). The V segment lost 5 bases and the J segment 2 bases; nucleotides outside the gene matches: 4. The chain's CDR3 is CASSLQGAAGANVLTF. CDR3 nucleotide sequence: TGTGCCAGTAGTTTACAGGGGGCCGCTGGGGCCAACGTCCTGACTTTC.

The V call is TRBV9, the J call TRBJ2-7; 10 nucleotides match TRBD2. The CDR3 totals 16 residues. V lost 3 bases to trimming and J lost 5 bases; unmatched junction nucleotides: 11. Germline CDR1 SGDLS, CDR2 YYNGEE. The CDR3 nucleotides are TGTGCCAGCAGCGGACAAACTAGCGGGAATTTCAACGAGCAGTACTTC. Translation: CASSGQTSGNFNEQYF.

The V call is TRBV5-6, the J call TRBJ1-1, with 9 bases aligning to TRBD1. V lost 2 bases and J lost 10; bases outside the gene matches: 9. The germline V gene has CDR1 SGHDT and CDR2 YYEEEE. CDR3 size: 14 residues. The CDR3 here is CASSFMGQGFSAFF. In DNA, the CDR3 is TGTGCCAGCAGCTTCATGGGACAGGGTTTTTCAGCTTTCTTT.

This clone was seen once. The chain is built from TRBV27 and TRBJ2-3, with D uncertain. In germline, CDR1 is MNHEY, CDR2 SMNVEV (reference sequence). Trimming took 4 bases from V and 4 from J, leaving 12 bases between them. CDR3 length equals 14 residues. CDR3 nucleotide sequence: TGTGCCAGCAGTTCCCTCCTTCTCGCAGATACGCAGTATTTT. The encoded protein is CASSSLLLADTQYF.

This chain uses TRBV12-3 or TRBV12-4 with TRBJ2-5; 7 bases map to TRBD1. The V gene end was trimmed by 5 bases and the J gene end by 5 bases; junction bases not matched to a gene: 5. The CDR3 contains 13 residues. In nucleotides, the CDR3 is TGTGCCAGCAGTCACCGGGACAGTGAGACCCAGTACTTC. This codes for CASSHRDSETQYF.

Only a few counts were recorded for this clone. The V call is TRBV4-2, the J call TRBJ2-1; D is perhaps TRBD2 (5 bases). Germline CDR1 LGHNA, CDR2 YNFKEQ. V lost 3 bases and J lost 6, with 6 bases in between. This CDR3 region has 12 residues. The CDR3 loop is CASSQGSNEQFF. DNA of the CDR3: TGTGCCAGCAGCCAGGGGAGCAATGAGCAGTTCTTC.

This sequence joins TRBV3-1 (or the pseudogene TRBV3-2) and TRBJ1-1, with 8 bases fitting TRBD1. The CDR3 runs to 11 residues. The V segment lost 7 bases and the J segment 8 bases; nucleotides outside the gene matches: 3. CDR1 and CDR2 (germline): LGHDT, YNNKEL (reference sequence). In nucleotides, the CDR3 is TGTGCCAGCAAACAGGGGGGAGAAGCTTTCTTT. It yields the protein CASKQGGEAFF.

The genes are TRBV11-2 and TRBJ2-1, with D possibly being TRBD1 (5 bases). Trimming pared 1 base from V and 5 bases from J, leaving 6 bases between. This CDR3 spans 13 amino acids. Germline CDR1 SGHAT, CDR2 FQNNGV. Here the CDR3 DNA reads TGTGCCAGCAGCTTAGGACAGAACAATGAGCAGTTCTTC. Amino acid sequence: CASSLGQNNEQFF.

This clone is a singleton in its sample. CDR3: CAIGEDRLVTIYF. CDR3 sequence (DNA): TGTGCCATCGGGGAGGACAGGCTGGTCACCATATATTTT. V gene TRBV10-3 combines with J gene TRBJ1-3, with 7 bases aligning to TRBD1. The J segment lost 9 bases and the V segment lost 8 bases, leaving 10 bases of the junction unmatched. This CDR3 comprises 13 residues. The germline gives CDR1 ENHRY, CDR2 SYGVKD.

This clone appeared once. The chain's CDR3 is CASSLGTNLGYNSPLHF. The CDR3 nucleotides are TGCGCCAGCAGCTTGGGGACAAACTTAGGATATAATTCACCCCTCCACTTT. The rearrangement links TRBV5-1 to TRBJ1-6; maybe TRBD1 (5 bases). CDR1 is SGHRS, CDR2 YFSETQ, per germline. Trimming removed 0 bases from V and 4 bases from J, with 14 bases in between. The CDR3 is 17 amino acids.

The chain is built from TRBV5-1 and TRBJ1-4; D uncertain. The CDR3 contains 14 residues. V was cut by 3 bases and J by 0 bases, with 6 bases left in between. Germline V gene data show CDR1 as SGHRS and CDR2 as YFSETQ. Here the CDR3 reads CASSWTATNEKLFF. DNA of the CDR3: TGCGCCAGCAGCTGGACTGCAACTAATGAAAAACTGTTTTTT.

J is TRBJ1-2 and V is TRBV30; 11 positions match TRBD1. Germline V CDR1 and CDR2: GTSNPN, SVGIG (reference sequence). V trimming: 0 bases; J trimming: 2 bases; junction bases outside the gene matches: 8. The CDR3 has 17 residues. The CDR3 protein is CAWSVRTGGWRNYGYTF. As DNA, the CDR3 is TGTGCCTGGAGTGTCCGGACAGGGGGCTGGAGGAACTATGGCTACACCTTC. Using reference TRBV30 and TRBJ1-2 for the parts outside the CDR3, the full variable domain is SQTIHQWPATLVQPVGSPLSLECTVEGTSNPNLYWYRQAAGRGLQLLFYSVGIGQISSEVPQNLSASRPQDRQFILSSKKLLLSDSGFYLCAWSVRTGGWRNYGYTFGSGTRLTVV.